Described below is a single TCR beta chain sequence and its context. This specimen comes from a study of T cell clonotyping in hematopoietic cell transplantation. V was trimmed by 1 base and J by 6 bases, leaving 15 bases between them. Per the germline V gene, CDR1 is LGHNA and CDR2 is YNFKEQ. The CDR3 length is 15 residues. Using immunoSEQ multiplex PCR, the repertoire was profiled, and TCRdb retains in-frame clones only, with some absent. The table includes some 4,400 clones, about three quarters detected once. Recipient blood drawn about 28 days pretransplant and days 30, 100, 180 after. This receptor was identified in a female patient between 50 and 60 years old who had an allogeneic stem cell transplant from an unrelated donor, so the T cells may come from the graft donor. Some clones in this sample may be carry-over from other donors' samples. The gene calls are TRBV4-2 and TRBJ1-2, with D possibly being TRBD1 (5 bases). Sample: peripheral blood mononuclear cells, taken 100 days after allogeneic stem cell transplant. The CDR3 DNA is TGTGCCAGCAGCCAAGGAAGGGGAAGTTGGCATGGCTACACCTTC. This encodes CASSQGRGSWHGYTF.